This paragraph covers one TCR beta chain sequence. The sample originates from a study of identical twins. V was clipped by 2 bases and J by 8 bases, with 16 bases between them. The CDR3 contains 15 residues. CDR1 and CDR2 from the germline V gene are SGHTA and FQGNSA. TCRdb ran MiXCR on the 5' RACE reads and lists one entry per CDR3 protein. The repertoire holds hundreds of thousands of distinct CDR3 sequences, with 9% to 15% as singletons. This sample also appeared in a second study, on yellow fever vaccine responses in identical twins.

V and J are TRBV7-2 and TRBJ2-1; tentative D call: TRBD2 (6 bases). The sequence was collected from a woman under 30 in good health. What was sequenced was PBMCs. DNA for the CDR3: TGTGCCAGCAGCTTATTGGGGGGTCCAGGCGATGAGCAGTTCTTC. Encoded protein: CASSLLGGPGDEQFF.